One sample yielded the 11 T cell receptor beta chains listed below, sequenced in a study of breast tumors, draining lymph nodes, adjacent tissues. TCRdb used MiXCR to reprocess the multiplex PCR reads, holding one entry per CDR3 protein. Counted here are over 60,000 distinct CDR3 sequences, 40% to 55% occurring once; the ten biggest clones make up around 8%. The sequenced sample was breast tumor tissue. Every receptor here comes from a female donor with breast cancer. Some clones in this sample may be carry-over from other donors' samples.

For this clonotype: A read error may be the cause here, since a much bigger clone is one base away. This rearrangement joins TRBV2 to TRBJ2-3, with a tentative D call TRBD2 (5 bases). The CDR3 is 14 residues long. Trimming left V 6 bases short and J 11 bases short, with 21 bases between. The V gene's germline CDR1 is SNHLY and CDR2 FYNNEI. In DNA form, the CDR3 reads TGTGCCAGCAGCCCCGCCCTATCTAGCCGAAGGCAGTATTTT. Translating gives CASSPALSSRRQYF.

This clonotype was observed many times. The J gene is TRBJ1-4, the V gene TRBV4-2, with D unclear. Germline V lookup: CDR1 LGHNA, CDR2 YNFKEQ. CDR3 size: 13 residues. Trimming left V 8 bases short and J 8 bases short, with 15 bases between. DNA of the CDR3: TGTGCCAGCTCCCCGGCCGTAGGGGAAAAACTGTTTTTT. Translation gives CASSPAVGEKLFF.

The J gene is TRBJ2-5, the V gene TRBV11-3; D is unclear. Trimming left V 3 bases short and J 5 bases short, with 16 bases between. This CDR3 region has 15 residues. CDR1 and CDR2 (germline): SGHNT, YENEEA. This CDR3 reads CASSFADQAGETQYF. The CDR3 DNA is TGTGCCAGCAGCTTTGCTGACCAAGCCGGGGAGACCCAGTACTTC.

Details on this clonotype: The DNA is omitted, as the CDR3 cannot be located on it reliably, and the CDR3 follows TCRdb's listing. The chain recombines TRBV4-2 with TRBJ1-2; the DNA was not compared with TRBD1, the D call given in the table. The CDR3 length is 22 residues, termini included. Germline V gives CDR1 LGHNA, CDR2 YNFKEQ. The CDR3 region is CAHPEDSSFYICSAGQNYGYTF.

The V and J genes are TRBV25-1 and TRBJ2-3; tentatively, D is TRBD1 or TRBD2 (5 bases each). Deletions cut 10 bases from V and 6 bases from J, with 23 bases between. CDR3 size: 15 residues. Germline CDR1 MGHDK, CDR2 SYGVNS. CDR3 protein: CATSRGSGQEDTQYF. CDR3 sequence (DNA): TGTGCCACCAGCAGAGGTTCGGGGCAGGAGGATACGCAGTATTTT. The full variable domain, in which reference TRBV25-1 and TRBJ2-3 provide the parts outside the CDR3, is EADIYQTPRYLVIGTGKKITLECSQTMGHDKMYWYQQDPGMELHLIHYSYGVNSTEKGDLSSESTVSRIRTEHFPLTLESARPSHTSQYLCATSRGSGQEDTQYFGPGTRLTVL.

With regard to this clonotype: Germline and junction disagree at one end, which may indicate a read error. The CDR3 coding sequence is TGTGCCAGCAGCTTGTCTGGCCCCGGGGAGCTGTACTTC. Amino acids: CASSLSGPGELYF. The rearrangement uses TRBV5-4 and TRBJ2-7, with a possible D match to TRBD2 (5 bases). The CDR3 is 13 amino acids. Looked up from germline, CDR1 is SGHNT and CDR2 is YYREEE (reference sequence).

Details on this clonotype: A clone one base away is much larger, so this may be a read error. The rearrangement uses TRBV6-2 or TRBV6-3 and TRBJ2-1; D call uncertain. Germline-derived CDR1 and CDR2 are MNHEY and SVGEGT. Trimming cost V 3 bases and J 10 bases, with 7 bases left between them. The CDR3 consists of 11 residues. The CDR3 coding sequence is TGTGCCAGCAGTTATCCGTCAGAGCAGTTCTTC. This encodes CASSYPSEQFF.

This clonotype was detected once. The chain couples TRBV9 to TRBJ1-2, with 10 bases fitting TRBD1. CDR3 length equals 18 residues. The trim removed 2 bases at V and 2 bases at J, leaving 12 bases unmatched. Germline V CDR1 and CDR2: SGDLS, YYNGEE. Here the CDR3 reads CASSVAGTGVPLNYGYTF. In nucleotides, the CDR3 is TGTGCCAGCAGCGTTGCCGGGACAGGGGTCCCCTTGAACTATGGCTACACCTTC.

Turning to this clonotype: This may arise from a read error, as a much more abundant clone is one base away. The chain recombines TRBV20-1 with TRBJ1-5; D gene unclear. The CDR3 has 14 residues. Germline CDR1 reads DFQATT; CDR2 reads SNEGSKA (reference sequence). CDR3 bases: TGCAGTGCTAGAGGGGGAGGGAGCAATCCGCCCCAGCATTTT. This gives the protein CSARGGGSNPPQHF.

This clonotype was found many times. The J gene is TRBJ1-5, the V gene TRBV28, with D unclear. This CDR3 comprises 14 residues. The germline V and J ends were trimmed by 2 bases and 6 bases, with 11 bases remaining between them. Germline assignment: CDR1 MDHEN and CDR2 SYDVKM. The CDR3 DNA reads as TGTGCCAGCAGTTTAAATCCAAGCGCTCAGCCCCAGCATTTT. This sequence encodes CASSLNPSAQPQHF. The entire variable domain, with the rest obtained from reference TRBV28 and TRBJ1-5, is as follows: DVKVTQSSRYLVKRTGEKVFLECVQDMDHENMFWYRQDPGLGLRLIYFSYDVKMKEKGDIPEGYSVSREKKERFSLILESASTNQTSMYLCASSLNPSAQPQHFGDGTRLSIL.

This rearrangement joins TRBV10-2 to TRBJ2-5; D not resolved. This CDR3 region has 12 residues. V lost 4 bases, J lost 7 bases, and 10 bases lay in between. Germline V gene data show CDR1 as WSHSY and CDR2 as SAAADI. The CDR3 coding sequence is TGCGCCAGCAGTGGCGCCGGAAGGACCCAGTACTTC. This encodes CASSGAGRTQYF.